The 28 T cell receptor beta chains below all came from one sample that was sequenced in a study of patients and donors after allogeneic stem cell transplantation. TCRdb reprocessed the RT-PCR reads with MiXCR, giving one entry per CDR3 protein. The data hold some 200,000 distinct CDR3 sequences, with 40% to 45% observed a single time. The source material was blood, either unsorted or a sorted T cell fraction (not recorded which). Receptors originate from a human donor who was either an allogeneic HSCT recipient or a stem cell or donor lymphocyte infusion donor (not recorded which). It is not recorded whose cells these are; they may come from a transplant donor.

This chain links TRBV29-1 with TRBJ1-1, with TRBD1 matching 10 bases. This CDR3 is built from 14 residues. Germline V CDR1 and CDR2: SQVTM, ANQGSEA. J lost 3 bases, V lost 4 bases, and 5 bases had no gene match. In nucleotides, the CDR3 is TGCAGCGTTGCGACAGGGGGCGACTACACTGAAGCTTTCTTT. This translates into CSVATGGDYTEAFF.

V is TRBV7-9 and J is TRBJ1-1; no clear D gene. V dropped 7 bases and J dropped 6 bases, with 12 bases sitting between them. The CDR3 has 12 amino acids. CDR1 and CDR2 from the germline V gene are SEHNR and FQNEAQ (reference sequence). The CDR3 reads CASIEMGAEAFF. CDR3 DNA: TGTGCCAGCATCGAAATGGGTGCTGAAGCTTTCTTT.

This clonotype was picked up many times. This rearrangement joins TRBV24-1 to TRBJ1-1; D is unresolved. This CDR3 region has 13 residues. Germline loops: CDR1 KGHDR, CDR2 SFDVKD. V lost 3 bases and J lost 5, with 9 bases in between. The CDR3 sequence: CATSDPGGTEAFF. The CDR3 region has the DNA TGTGCCACCAGTGATCCAGGTGGGACTGAAGCTTTCTTT.

The chain uses TRBV7-6 and TRBJ1-1, with D uncertain. Trimming took 5 bases from V and 1 from J, leaving 8 bases between them. The length of the CDR3 is 13 residues. CDR1 is SGHVS, CDR2 FNYEAQ, per germline. The CDR3 protein is CASSLTQNTEAFF. The CDR3 DNA sequence: TGTGCCAGCAGCCTAACCCAGAACACTGAAGCTTTCTTT.

The chain links TRBV20-1 to TRBJ1-1; D is unresolved. CDR1 DFQATT and CDR2 SNEGSKA come from the germline V gene (reference sequence). CDR3 length: 16 residues. Trimming stripped 3 bases from V and 1 base from J, with 18 bases between. The CDR3 protein is CSARRQPSSSNTEAFF. Written as DNA, the CDR3 is TGCAGTGCTAGGAGGCAGCCCAGCTCCTCGAACACTGAAGCTTTCTTT.

This clonotype was seen a few times. The chain links TRBV4-3 to TRBJ2-1, with D maybe TRBD2 (6 bases). The CDR3 runs 14 residues. Germline V gene data show CDR1 as LGHNA and CDR2 as YSLEER. The germline V and J ends were trimmed by 1 base and 9 bases, with 13 bases remaining between them. The CDR3 DNA sequence: TGCGCCAGCAGCCAAGTTACCGGGGGTGGTGAGCAGTTCTTC. Protein: CASSQVTGGGEQFF.

In this sample, this clonotype turned up once. The V gene is TRBV9, the J gene TRBJ2-5; perhaps TRBD2 as D (5 bases). From germline, CDR1 is SGDLS and CDR2 YYNGEE. Trimming removed 0 bases at V and 4 bases at J, with 7 bases between. The CDR3 length is 13 residues. CDR3 sequence reads: CASSVGGIETQYF. As DNA, the CDR3 is TGTGCCAGCAGCGTAGGAGGGATAGAGACCCAGTACTTC.

This chain links TRBV6-1 with TRBJ1-4; 7 bases are shared with TRBD1. Looked up from germline, CDR1 is MNHNS and CDR2 is SASEGT. The CDR3 loop spans 14 amino acids. The J segment lost 4 bases and the V segment lost 6 bases, leaving 5 bases of the junction unmatched. CDR3 coding DNA: TGTGCCAGCAGGGTGGGACAGAGTAATGAAAAACTGTTTTTT. Amino acid sequence: CASRVGQSNEKLFF.

This clonotype was counted a few times. The V call is TRBV15, the J call TRBJ1-2; possible D gene TRBD1, 6 bases. V was trimmed by 1 base and J by 6 bases, leaving 9 bases between them. This CDR3 comprises 13 residues. CDR1 and CDR2 from the germline V gene are LNHNV and YYDKDF (reference sequence). The CDR3 DNA sequence: TGTGCCACCAGCAGAGTATCAGGGGATGGCTACACCTTC. Encoded protein: CATSRVSGDGYTF.

This clonotype was detected a few times. V and J are TRBV27 and TRBJ2-7; possible D gene TRBD1, 6 bases. This CDR3 has 15 residues. Germline V gene lookup returns CDR1 MNHEY and CDR2 SMNVEV (reference sequence). V was cut by 1 base and J by 0 bases, with 10 bases left in between. CDR3 in amino acids: CASSLWSGASYEQYF. The CDR3 bases are TGTGCCAGCAGTTTATGGTCAGGGGCCTCCTACGAGCAGTACTTC.

The V and J genes are TRBV5-1 and TRBJ2-7; 7 bases match TRBD2. CDR1 SGHRS and CDR2 YFSETQ come from the germline V gene. The length of the CDR3 is 16 residues. V dropped 9 bases and J dropped 0; count of bases not matched to a gene: 15. CDR3 nucleotide sequence: TGCGCCACACGCCGACTAAGCGGGGATAGCTCCTACGAGCAGTACTTC. Its translation is CATRRLSGDSSYEQYF. Based on the CDR3 plus reference TRBV5-1 and TRBJ2-7, the full variable domain is KAGVTQTPRYLIKTRGQQVTLSCSPISGHRSVSWYQQTPGQGLQFLFEYFSETQRNKGNFPGRFSGRQFSNSRSEMNVSTLELGDSALYLCATRRLSGDSSYEQYFGPGTRLTVT.

V is TRBV20-1 and J is TRBJ2-7; 9 bases match TRBD1. The CDR3 covers 15 residues. Per the germline V gene, CDR1 is DFQATT and CDR2 is SNEGSKA (reference sequence). J lost 3 bases, V lost 3 bases, and 9 bases had no gene match. The DNA of the CDR3 is TGCAGTGCTAGGGCTACGGGGACAGGGTTCTACGAGCAGTACTTC. This gives the protein CSARATGTGFYEQYF.

The V gene is TRBV20-1, the J gene TRBJ2-7; 9 positions agree with TRBD2. Per the germline V gene, CDR1 is DFQATT and CDR2 is SNEGSKA (reference sequence). V lost 6 bases and J lost 5; bases outside the gene matches: 8. The length of the CDR3 is 13 residues. The CDR3 DNA is TGCAGTGCCGGGGGTCTAGCGGGAAACGAGCAGTACTTC. The encoded protein is CSAGGLAGNEQYF.

The J gene is TRBJ2-7, the V gene TRBV20-1, with D hard to call. From germline, CDR1 is DFQATT and CDR2 SNEGSKA (reference sequence). The CDR3 spans 12 residues. The V gene lost 3 bases and the J gene lost 7 bases, with 13 bases spanning the gap. The CDR3 bases are TGCAGTGCTAGCGTCCCCCTTGGGGAGCAGTACTTC. Amino acids: CSASVPLGEQYF.

This clonotype was seen more than once but under ten times. The gene calls are TRBV6-6 and TRBJ1-6; TRBD1 agrees at 7 bases. The J segment lost 10 bases and the V segment lost 4 bases, leaving 7 bases of the junction unmatched. The CDR3 is 14 residues long. Germline CDR1 is MNHNY and CDR2 is SVGAGI (reference sequence). The CDR3 bases are TGTGCCAGCAGTTTTCAGGGGGGAAAATCACCCCTCCACTTT. This encodes CASSFQGGKSPLHF.

A few counts support this clonotype. This rearrangement joins TRBV25-1 to TRBJ1-1; D remains unclear. Germline V gene lookup returns CDR1 MGHDK and CDR2 SYGVNS. The CDR3 sequence is 13 residues long. Trimming left V 4 bases short and J 2 bases short, with 8 bases between. CDR3: CASSGLINTEAFF. CDR3 nucleotides: TGTGCCAGCAGTGGACTCATAAACACTGAAGCTTTCTTT.

The V call is TRBV4-3, the J call TRBJ1-1; D call uncertain. Trimming left V 1 base short and J 0 bases short, with 12 bases between. The CDR3 loop spans 16 amino acids. Looked up from germline, CDR1 is LGHNA and CDR2 is YSLEER. The CDR3: CASSQASELVNTEAFF. The DNA of the CDR3 is TGCGCCAGCAGCCAAGCTTCGGAACTGGTGAACACTGAAGCTTTCTTT.

The chain joins TRBV23-1 to TRBJ1-2; a possible D gene is TRBD1 (5 bases). TRBV23-1 is designated an ORF whose function remains uncertain. The CDR3 is 13 residues long. V was pared by 4 bases and J by 6 bases, with 12 bases between. Here the CDR3 reads CASSRTTVNGYTF. CDR3 nucleotide sequence: TGCGCCAGCAGTCGTACGACAGTAAATGGCTACACCTTC.

CDR3 region: CAWSTNTDTQYF. CDR3 bases: TGTGCCTGGAGTACGAACACAGATACGCAGTATTTT. The chain joins TRBV30 to TRBJ2-3; D is uncertain. This CDR3 region has 12 residues. Per germline, CDR1 GTSNPN and CDR2 SVGIG (reference sequence). The V gene lost 2 bases and the J gene lost 2 bases, with 5 bases spanning the gap.

The genes are TRBV3-1 and TRBJ2-1; 8 positions match TRBD2. The CDR3 contains 15 residues. CDR1 and CDR2 (germline): LGHDT, YNNKEL (reference sequence). V shed 5 bases, J shed 6 bases, and the junction held 9 bases outside the gene matches. DNA of the CDR3: TGTGCCAGCAGCTCGGGACTAGGCGACTTCAATGAGCAGTTCTTC. It yields the protein CASSSGLGDFNEQFF.

This clonotype was seen a single time. The V call is TRBV28, the J call TRBJ1-2, with D possibly TRBD1 on 5 matching bases. The length of the CDR3 is 13 residues. The V end lost 8 bases, the J end lost 3 bases, and 13 bases lay between the germline ends. Germline CDR1 and CDR2: MDHEN and SYDVKM. The CDR3 DNA is TGTGCCAGCGGCCCCGGGGGGGACTATGGCTACACCTTC. Protein sequence: CASGPGGDYGYTF.

This chain's CDR3 is CASRLKWRYGTEAFF. DNA for the CDR3: TGTGCCAGCCGGCTGAAGTGGAGGTATGGCACTGAAGCTTTCTTT. V usage is TRBV19 and J usage is TRBJ1-1; D uncertain. V gave up 9 bases and J gave up 4 bases, with 21 bases separating them. The length of the CDR3 is 15 residues. Germline V gene lookup returns CDR1 LNHDA and CDR2 SQIVND (reference sequence). Filled out from reference TRBV19 and TRBJ1-1, the complete variable domain reads DGGITQSPKYLFRKEGQNVTLSCEQNLNHDAMYWYRQDPGQGLRLIYYSQIVNDFQKGDIAEGYSVSREKKESFPLTVTSAQKNPTAFYLCASRLKWRYGTEAFFGQGTRLTVV.

This clonotype was detected a few times. This sequence joins TRBV4-2 and TRBJ1-1, with D unresolved. Trimming removed 0 bases at V and 7 bases at J, with 6 bases between. There are 12 residues in the CDR3. Germline-derived CDR1 and CDR2 are LGHNA and YNFKEQ. CDR3 nucleotide sequence: TGTGCCAGCAGCCAAGATGGAATTGAAGCTTTCTTT. Its translation is CASSQDGIEAFF.

The V and J genes are TRBV2 and TRBJ2-7; 10 nucleotides agree with TRBD2. CDR1 and CDR2 from the germline V gene are SNHLY and FYNNEI. This CDR3 is 14 amino acids long. Germline trimming cut 8 bases from V and 3 bases from J; bases unmatched to any gene: 7. The CDR3: CASGWTSGGYEQYF. The CDR3 DNA reads as TGTGCCAGCGGGTGGACTAGCGGCGGCTACGAGCAGTACTTC.

The sample holds a few counts of this clonotype. This chain uses TRBV18 with TRBJ1-2, with D hard to call. Germline CDR1 and CDR2: KGHSH and LQKENI. V was clipped by 0 bases and J by 4 bases, with 12 bases between them. CDR3 length: 15 residues. CDR3 sequence (DNA): TGTGCCAGCTCACCACCGTTCCCAGCTAGCTATGGCTACACCTTC. Residues: CASSPPFPASYGYTF.

Only a few counts were recorded for this clonotype. The chain carries TRBV6-5 and TRBJ1-1; unclear D gene. Germline V gene data show CDR1 as MNHEY and CDR2 as SVGAGI. V was cut by 8 bases and J by 1 base, with 11 bases left in between. The CDR3 totals 13 residues. The CDR3 DNA sequence: TGTGCCAGCGGTCGGTCCGGGAACACTGAAGCTTTCTTT. Translating it yields CASGRSGNTEAFF.

The V gene is TRBV12-3 or TRBV12-4, the J gene TRBJ2-7; 7 bases agree with TRBD2. This CDR3 region has 13 residues. With 4 bases clipped from V and 3 bases from J, the junction kept 3 bases outside the gene matches. The DNA for the CDR3 is TGTGCCAGCAGTTCGGGACTAAACTACGAGCAGTACTTC. Amino acid sequence: CASSSGLNYEQYF.

The chain recombines TRBV6-5 with TRBJ2-3, with 7 nucleotides matching TRBD1. Germline CDR1 MNHEY, CDR2 SVGAGI. The CDR3 is 15 residues long. V lost 7 bases, J lost 6 bases, and 13 bases stayed unmatched. The chain's CDR3 is CASTPTGLLRDTQYF. The DNA of the CDR3 is TGTGCCAGCACCCCGACAGGGTTATTGCGGGATACGCAGTATTTT.